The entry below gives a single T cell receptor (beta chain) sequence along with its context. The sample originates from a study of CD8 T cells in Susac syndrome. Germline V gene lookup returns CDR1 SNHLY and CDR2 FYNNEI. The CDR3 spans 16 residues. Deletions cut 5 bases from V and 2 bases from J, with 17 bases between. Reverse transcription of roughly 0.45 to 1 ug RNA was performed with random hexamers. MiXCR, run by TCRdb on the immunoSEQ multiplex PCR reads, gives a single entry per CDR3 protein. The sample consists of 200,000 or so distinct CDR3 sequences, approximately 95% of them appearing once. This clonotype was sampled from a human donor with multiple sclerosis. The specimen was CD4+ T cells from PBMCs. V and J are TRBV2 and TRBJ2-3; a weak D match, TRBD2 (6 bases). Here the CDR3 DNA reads TGTGCCAGCAGTCCTAGATTAGCGGCCTACACAGATACGCAGTATTTT. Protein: CASSPRLAAYTDTQYF.